Below are 23 T cell receptor beta chains sequenced from a single sample in a study of CD8 T cells in ankylosing spondylitis. Regarding the study as a whole: Characteristic, it appeared, of ankylosing spondylitis blood was a TCR beta motif of 7 or 8 highly homologous variants.

One entry per CDR3 protein, called by TCRdb with MiXCR from the 5' RACE reads. This table has roughly 670,000 distinct CDR3 sequences, under 20% appearing once. These receptors lack a known antigen. Specimen: blood, either unsorted or a sorted T cell fraction (not recorded which). These receptors were obtained from a male donor with ankylosing spondylitis.

The V gene is TRBV20-1, the J gene TRBJ1-5; TRBD1 is a possible D gene (6 bases). The germline gives CDR1 DFQATT, CDR2 SNEGSKA (reference sequence). V lost 4 bases to trimming and J lost 6 bases, with 13 bases between them. The CDR3 totals 13 residues. CDR3 DNA: TGCAGTGCTAAACAGGGTGGAGGTCAGCCCCAGCATTTT. This sequence encodes CSAKQGGGQPQHF.

There are a few counts of this clonotype. The chain couples TRBV18 to TRBJ2-2; D perhaps matches TRBD1 (5 bases). Trimming left V 2 bases short and J 0 bases short, with 13 bases between. Germline V gene lookup returns CDR1 KGHSH and CDR2 LQKENI. CDR3 size: 17 residues. The CDR3 region is CASSPTRQGANTGELFF. The CDR3 DNA follows: TGTGCCAGCTCACCAACCCGGCAGGGCGCGAACACCGGGGAGCTGTTTTTT.

This clonotype was counted many times. The CDR3 loop is CASSLAAGNTIYF. The CDR3 bases are TGTGCCAGCAGTTTAGCAGCTGGAAACACCATATATTTT. The chain joins TRBV27 to TRBJ1-3, with unresolved D. The V end was cut by 2 bases, the J end by 2 bases, with 4 bases between. The CDR3 length is 13 residues. The germline gives CDR1 MNHEY, CDR2 SMNVEV (reference sequence).

This rearrangement joins TRBV7-9 to TRBJ1-4; D remains ambiguous. V was shortened by 1 base and J by 0 bases, with 9 bases between the two germline ends. The CDR3 sequence is 16 residues long. Germline assignment: CDR1 SEHNR and CDR2 FQNEAQ (reference sequence). The CDR3 reads CASSLGSGTTNEKLFF. CDR3 nucleotide sequence: TGTGCCAGCAGCTTAGGCTCCGGGACAACTAATGAAAAACTGTTTTTT.

The table lists this clonotype with many counts. The rearrangement links TRBV20-1 to TRBJ2-7; D perhaps matches TRBD2 (5 bases). Trimming removed 5 bases from V and 2 bases from J, with 13 bases in between. Germline-derived CDR1 and CDR2 are DFQATT and SNEGSKA (reference sequence). CDR3 size: 13 residues. The DNA for the CDR3 is TGCAGTGCTGTCACCCGGGAACCCTACGAGCAGTACTTC. It translates to CSAVTREPYEQYF.

This clonotype has only a few counts. The chain has TRBV29-1 and TRBJ1-4, with D uncertain. This CDR3 has 12 residues. The germline V gene has CDR1 SQVTM and CDR2 ANQGSEA. The V and J ends lost 4 bases and 4 bases respectively, with 7 bases between them. The CDR3, as DNA: TGCAGCGTTGTAGGTGGTAATGAAAAACTGTTTTTT. Amino acid sequence: CSVVGGNEKLFF.

This chain connects TRBV7-3 to TRBJ2-2; 10 bases line up with TRBD2. This CDR3 comprises 16 residues. CDR1 is SGHTA, CDR2 FQGTGA, per germline. Germline trimming cut 5 bases from V and 2 bases from J; bases unmatched to any gene: 5. The CDR3 DNA sequence: TGTGCCAGCAGCACAACTAGCGGGGTCAACACCGGGGAGCTGTTTTTT. It yields the protein CASSTTSGVNTGELFF.

This clonotype was found many times. The chain recombines TRBV20-1 with TRBJ1-6; D call uncertain. The germline gives CDR1 DFQATT, CDR2 SNEGSKA (reference sequence). V shed 2 bases and J shed 7 bases, with 18 bases lying between them. The CDR3 runs to 16 residues. This CDR3 reads CSARSEEKPLNSPLHF. The CDR3 DNA is TGCAGTGCTAGAAGCGAGGAAAAGCCGCTCAATTCACCCCTCCACTTT.

This clonotype was counted only a few times. This chain connects TRBV4-2 to TRBJ1-3; D is ambiguous. Germline V lookup: CDR1 LGHNA, CDR2 YNFKEQ. The CDR3 runs to 13 residues. V lost 3 bases and J lost 9, with 12 bases in between. For the CDR3, the DNA is TGTGCCAGCAGCCAGGACGGAGGCGCCACCATATATTTT. It specifies CASSQDGGATIYF.

For the CDR3, the DNA is TGTGCCAGCAGCTGGACAACAGTCATTTCACCCCTCCACTTT. This sequence encodes CASSWTTVISPLHF. The chain links TRBV28 to TRBJ1-6; D may be TRBD1 (5 bases). The CDR3 is 14 residues long. The germline V gene encodes CDR1 MDHEN and CDR2 SYDVKM. V lost 6 bases to trimming and J lost 9 bases, with 15 bases between them.

This rearrangement joins TRBV15 to TRBJ1-5; no firm D call. This CDR3 is built from 15 residues. CDR1 and CDR2 (germline): LNHNV, YYDKDF (reference sequence). Trimming left V 0 bases short and J 4 bases short, with 10 bases between. This CDR3 is CATSRDLTVNQPQHF. In DNA form, the CDR3 reads TGTGCCACCAGCAGAGATTTGACGGTGAATCAGCCCCAGCATTTT. The variable domain in full, with the rest retrieved from reference TRBV15 and TRBJ1-5, is DAMVIQNPRYQVTQFGKPVTLSCSQTLNHNVMYWYQQKSSQAPKLLFHYYDKDFNNEADTPDNFQSRRPNTSFCFLDIRSPGLGDTAMYLCATSRDLTVNQPQHFGDGTRLSIL.

The chain recombines TRBV20-1 with TRBJ1-1, with 7 bases that match TRBD1. CDR1 and CDR2 (germline): DFQATT, SNEGSKA (reference sequence). The trim removed 6 bases at V and 3 bases at J, leaving 13 bases unmatched. The length of the CDR3 is 15 residues. CDR3 sequence: CSAPVTGRPDTEAFF. Written as DNA, the CDR3 is TGCAGTGCCCCAGTGACAGGGCGACCAGACACTGAAGCTTTCTTT.

The V call is TRBV20-1, the J call TRBJ2-7; 8 bases agree with TRBD2. Germline trimming cut 3 bases from V and 2 bases from J; bases unmatched to any gene: 9. This CDR3 is built from 15 residues. CDR1 and CDR2 from the germline V gene are DFQATT and SNEGSKA (reference sequence). The CDR3 reads CSARAPGGVAYEQYF. For the CDR3, the DNA is TGCAGTGCTAGGGCACCGGGGGGGGTCGCCTACGAGCAGTACTTC.

The chain carries TRBV9 and TRBJ1-6; D unclear. Trimming cost V 0 bases and J 6 bases, with 4 bases left between them. The V gene's germline CDR1 is SGDLS and CDR2 YYNGEE. There are 13 residues in the CDR3. The CDR3 sequence: CASSVGGNSPLHF. CDR3 in DNA: TGTGCCAGCAGCGTAGGGGGTAATTCACCCCTCCACTTT.

This clonotype was observed a few times. This sequence joins TRBV18 and TRBJ1-5; D is uncertain. Per the germline V gene, CDR1 is KGHSH and CDR2 is LQKENI. CDR3 length: 15 amino acids. V lost 4 bases to trimming and J lost 4 bases, with 14 bases between them. The DNA for the CDR3 is TGTGCCAGCTCACTTTCCCCAGAGGGAAATCAGCCCCAGCATTTT. Its translation: CASSLSPEGNQPQHF.

This clonotype was seen a handful of times. This chain joins TRBV5-1 and TRBJ2-1; the match to TRBD2 covers 8 bases. Germline V gene sequence: CDR1 SGHRS, CDR2 YFSETQ. V lost 6 bases and J lost 2; bases outside the gene matches: 4. This CDR3 spans 14 amino acids. The CDR3 here is CASNEGLAYNEQFF. For the CDR3, the DNA is TGCGCCAGCAATGAGGGACTAGCCTACAATGAGCAGTTCTTC. Looking up the rest from reference TRBV5-1 and TRBJ2-1 gives the full variable domain: KAGVTQTPRYLIKTRGQQVTLSCSPISGHRSVSWYQQTPGQGLQFLFEYFSETQRNKGNFPGRFSGRQFSNSRSEMNVSTLELGDSALYLCASNEGLAYNEQFFGPGTRLTVL.

The V and J genes are TRBV6-1 and TRBJ1-1; possibly TRBD1 for D (5 bases). The germline V and J ends were trimmed by 4 bases and 4 bases, with 10 bases remaining between them. This CDR3 is 13 amino acids long. The germline V gene has CDR1 MNHNS and CDR2 SASEGT. CDR3 nucleotide sequence: TGTGCCAGCAGTGTTAAAGGGGCCACTGAAGCTTTCTTT. Translation gives CASSVKGATEAFF.

There are a few counts of this clonotype. This chain joins TRBV7-9 and TRBJ1-6; no clear D. This CDR3 has 14 residues. CDR1 is SEHNR, CDR2 FQNEAQ, per germline (reference sequence). V lost 5 bases and J lost 5, with 10 bases in between. CDR3 amino acids: CASSPTLNNSPLHF. CDR3 in DNA: TGTGCCAGCAGCCCAACACTGAATAATTCACCCCTCCACTTT.

This clonotype occurred a few times. This chain uses TRBV4-1 with TRBJ2-2; D uncertain. V lost 1 base and J lost 0, with 9 bases in between. The V gene's germline CDR1 is MGHRA and CDR2 YSYEKL. The CDR3 has 16 residues. CDR3 in DNA: TGCGCCAGCAGCCAAGTTCTCAAAGCGAACACCGGGGAGCTGTTTTTT. Protein product: CASSQVLKANTGELFF.

This clonotype turned up a few times. V and J are TRBV20-1 and TRBJ2-7; 9 bases align to TRBD1. The CDR3 extends over 15 amino acids. Per germline, CDR1 DFQATT and CDR2 SNEGSKA (reference sequence). The V and J ends lost 0 bases and 3 bases, in that order; junction bases with no gene match: 6. The CDR3 here is CSARDRGQGFYEQYF. As DNA, the CDR3 is TGCAGTGCTAGAGATAGGGGACAGGGCTTCTACGAGCAGTACTTC.

This clonotype was counted a few times. V and J are TRBV12-3 or TRBV12-4 and TRBJ1-2; D gene uncertain. The CDR3 extends over 14 amino acids. The V end lost 7 bases, the J end lost 3 bases, and 15 bases lay between the germline ends. The CDR3 sequence is CASTSRGMDYGYTF. The CDR3 DNA follows: TGTGCCAGCACCTCCCGCGGGATGGACTATGGCTACACCTTC.

This clonotype was detected ten times or more. V gene TRBV5-5 combines with J gene TRBJ2-3; D may correspond to TRBD1 or TRBD2 (5 bases each). The CDR3 sequence is 15 residues long. Per germline, CDR1 SGHKS and CDR2 YYEKEE (reference sequence). With 1 base removed from V and 0 bases from J, the gap between germline ends came to 9 bases. The CDR3 region is CASSLYGASTDTQYF. Written as DNA, the CDR3 is TGTGCCAGCAGCTTGTACGGGGCTAGCACAGATACGCAGTATTTT.

This clonotype was recorded many times. The gene calls are TRBV20-1 and TRBJ2-1, with D perhaps TRBD2 (7 bases). CDR1 and CDR2 from the germline V gene are DFQATT and SNEGSKA (reference sequence). There are 14 residues in the CDR3. For the CDR3, the DNA is TGCAGCCTTAAAAGGGGGACTACCTACAATGAGCAGTTCTTC. Translated: CSLKRGTTYNEQFF.